The rows below give T cell receptor beta chains drawn from one sample of a study of T-cell reconstitution after alpha-beta-depleted transplantation in children. From the PCR reads, TCRdb called clonotypes with MiXCR, one entry per CDR3 protein. The table has fewer than 700,000 distinct CDR3 sequences, under 15% seen once. The sample in question was PBMCs, mostly from graft donor cells, obtained 360 days after TCRalphabeta/CD19-depleted stem cell transplant. The receptors derive from a male patient younger than 18 who had a stem cell transplant for acute myeloid leukemia, so the T cells may come from the graft donor. CDR3s leave out the opening cysteine and the closing phenylalanine or tryptophan.

j_gene | v_gene | CDR3aa
TRBJ2-3 | TRBV20-1 | SAAAGVGDTQY
TRBJ2-7 | TRBV7-8 | ASSSPVGTTGYEQY
TRBJ2-1 | TRBV20-1 | SARDPPPSRAQNEQF
TRBJ1-5 | TRBV25-1 | ASSYCLSLTRDRYIYSNQPQH
TRBJ1-5 | TRBV2 | ASIRDSNQPQH
TRBJ2-7 | TRBV10-3 | APLAGGVSYEQY
TRBJ2-5 | TRBV28 | ATWTREETQY
TRBJ1-2 | TRBV28 | ASSSIGGAGYT
TRBJ2-7 | TRBV20-1 | SASPTSGRGYEQY
TRBJ2-7 | TRBV6-5 | ASSYGGWDYEQY
TRBJ2-1 | TRBV6-5 | ASSYLLAGGLNEQF
TRBJ2-2 | TRBV20-1 | SARLAGGNTGELF
TRBJ2-3 | TRBV20-1 | SASVGGGTDTQY
TRBJ2-2 | TRBV12-3/TRBV12-4 | ATTGGLVTFTGELF
TRBJ2-7 | TRBV4-3 | ASSKGGSASYEQY
TRBJ2-5 | TRBV28 | ASSLGLQRGLQETQY
TRBJ1-3 | TRBV15 | ATSREPWASNTIY
TRBJ2-5 | TRBV25-1 | ASSTLAGQTKTQY
TRBJ2-7 | TRBV5-6 | ASSGSGTGVYEQY
TRBJ2-1 | TRBV10-3 | AITMGQGAANEQF
TRBJ2-1 | TRBV5-1 | ASSFSADEFNWREFHNEQF
TRBJ2-1 | TRBV6-2/TRBV6-3 | ASTPVGSGSPHEQF
TRBJ2-3 | TRBV7-9 | ASRQSAGTDTQY
TRBJ2-7 | TRBV5-1 | ASSHQDRPYEQY
TRBJ2-7 | TRBV20-1 | SAATSGYEQY
TRBJ1-2 | TRBV19 | ASSPGMNYGYT
TRBJ2-7 | TRBV13 | ASSLAGVREQY
TRBJ2-7 | TRBV7-2 | ATRERNIYEQY
TRBJ2-1 | TRBV29-1 | SVEGAGGQLSYNEQF
TRBJ2-1 | TRBV3-1 | ASSQDYGLNNEQF
TRBJ2-7 | TRBV4-3 | ASSQDRAGGFYEQY
TRBJ2-7 | TRBV5-1 | ASSLAGITSHEQY
TRBJ2-7 | TRBV5-1 | ASSLHGAGDYEQY
TRBJ1-4 | TRBV11-2 | ASSPGTTTNEKLF
TRBJ2-7 | TRBV5-6 | ASSLAGPSGQY
TRBJ2-7 | TRBV10-2 | ASSGRTSGRPYEQY
TRBJ1-2 | TRBV12-3/TRBV12-4 | ASSFRLGGYT
TRBJ2-3 | TRBV20-1 | SASGWWSTYTQY
TRBJ2-7 | TRBV18 | ASSLATSDYEQY
TRBJ2-7 | TRBV20-1 | SASHRVSFYEQY
TRBJ2-1 | TRBV19 | ASSRRSGLYNEQF
TRBJ2-1 | TRBV20-1 | SARGHPFNEQF
TRBJ1-6 | TRBV14 | ASSLRGGGDNSPLH
TRBJ2-1 | TRBV20-1 | SARDMFNYNEQF
TRBJ1-2 | TRBV28 | ASRRDYGYT
TRBJ1-5 | TRBV5-5 | ASSGGTGGPNQPQH
TRBJ2-7 | TRBV7-2 | ASSRVFGDEQY